This T cell receptor (beta chain) was retrieved from a study of PD-1 blockade in mismatch repair-deficient tumors. Worth noting for this clone: Its antigen is not known.

Sequencing used immunoSEQ multiplex PCR; TCRdb keeps in-frame clones, though not all of them. The sample consists of 70,000 to 95,000 clones, approximately 78% of them appearing once. Every patient had mismatch repair deficiency by PCR or immunohistochemistry. TCRs were sequenced from a few patients responding to pembrolizumab. The CDR3 has 14 residues. Between the trimmed V and J ends, which lost 4 bases and 5 bases, there was a span of 11 bases. Germline V CDR1 and CDR2: MNHNY, SVGAGI (reference sequence). Regarding the study as a whole: After pembrolizumab, tumor-resident clones rose rapidly, then generally contracted before radiologic responses.

The clonotype comes from an adult with mismatch repair-deficient cancer. The sample here was peripheral blood, taken 44 weeks after starting pembrolizumab. The chain carries TRBV6-6 and TRBJ2-2, with a weak D call TRBD1 (5 bases). The CDR3 coding sequence is TGTGCCAGCAGTTTCAGGGATCGAACCGGGGAGCTGTTTTTT. It specifies CASSFRDRTGELFF.